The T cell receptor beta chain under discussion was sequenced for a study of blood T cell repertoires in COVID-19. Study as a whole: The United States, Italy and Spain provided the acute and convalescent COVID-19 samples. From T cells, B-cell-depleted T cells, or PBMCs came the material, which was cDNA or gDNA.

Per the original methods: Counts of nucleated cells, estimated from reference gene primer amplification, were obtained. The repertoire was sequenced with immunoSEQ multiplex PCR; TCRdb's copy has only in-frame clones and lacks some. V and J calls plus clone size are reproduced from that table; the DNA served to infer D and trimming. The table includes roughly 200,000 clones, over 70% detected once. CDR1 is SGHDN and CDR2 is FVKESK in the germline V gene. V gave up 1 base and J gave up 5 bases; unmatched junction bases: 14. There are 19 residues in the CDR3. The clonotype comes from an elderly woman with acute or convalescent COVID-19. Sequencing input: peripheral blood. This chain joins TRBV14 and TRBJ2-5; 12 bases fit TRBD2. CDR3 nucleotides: TGTGCCAGCAGCCAAGGTGACCTGACTAGCGGGAGAAATGTGGAGACCCAGTACTTC. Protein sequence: CASSQGDLTSGRNVETQYF.